This TCR beta chain derives from a study of CD8 T cells in ankylosing spondylitis. General observations from the study: Fewer than ten highly homologous variants made up a TCR beta motif that seemed to typify ankylosing spondylitis blood.

Concerning this clonotype: What it binds is not known.

CDR1 is GTSNPN and CDR2 is SVGIG in the germline V gene (reference sequence). With 1 base removed from V and 2 bases from J, the gap between germline ends came to 9 bases. This CDR3 spans 14 amino acids. TCRdb independently ran MiXCR on the 5' RACE reads; one entry per CDR3 protein. The repertoire includes 470,000 or so distinct CDR3 sequences, 25% to 30% of them detected once, and under 0.9% sits in the top ten. The sequencing sample was made of blood, either unsorted or a sorted T cell fraction (not recorded which). The V call is TRBV30, the J call TRBJ1-3; a weak D match, TRBD1 (5 bases). The sequence derives from a male donor with ankylosing spondylitis. CDR3 bases: TGTGCCTGGAGTGGGGGGATTGCTGGAAACACCATATATTTT. Protein sequence: CAWSGGIAGNTIYF.